Detailed here is one TCR beta chain. Only a few counts were recorded for this clonotype. Its recognized antigen is unknown. Per-nucleotide qualities are absent, and no much larger clonotype sits a single base away. This specimen comes from a study of T cells after yellow fever vaccination (dated by TCRdb to about 2019). Looking at the study overall: The SMART-Seq v4 Ultra Low Input RNA kit was used to prepare libraries from fractions with low cell numbers. Blood was collected at multiple timepoints before and after primary and secondary immunization, and bulk PBMC replicates and cell subsets were isolated. Two healthy male donors, one aged 18 to 30 and one aged 30 to 39 years, were included in the cohort. To follow T-cell clones before and after both primary and booster YFV17D yellow fever vaccination, bulk TCR alpha and beta repertoires underwent longitudinal sequencing. What the authors observed across the whole study: The study included only two donors, which limits how far the findings can be generalized. Computational filtering was required because FACS-sorted repertoires could contain abundant contaminating clonotypes from the bulk population. After the booster, most of the clones that had expanded following primary vaccination were detected again (approximately 96% of CD4 and around 90% of CD8), which suggests that memory was broadly maintained. The secondary T-cell response was weaker than the primary response but faster, peaking on day 5 instead of day 15. A small fraction of clonotypes showed up in both the CD4 and CD8 compartments, probably as a result of convergent recombination.

Sequencer: Illumina NovaSeq 6000. TCR cDNA was made using 5'RACE template switching, a step that added a universal primer site and unique molecular identifiers. Priming for cDNA synthesis came from both the TCR alpha and TCR beta constant segments. Two PCR steps were used to amplify libraries, with sample barcodes and sequencing adapters being added in the second step. Libraries were sequenced on Illumina HiSeq 2500 (2x100 bp) or NovaSeq (2x150 bp). As for the authors' bioinformatics: Reads were demultiplexed and collapsed into UMI consensus sequences with MIGEC, and V(D)J alignment was performed with MiXCR. Using edgeR on replicate PBMC samples, clonotypes were called vaccine-responding if FDR was below 0.01 and the log2 fold change was above 5 up to day 15. Each bulk clonotype received a CD4 or CD8 identity based on whether the sequenced CD4 or CD8 repertoire contained that clonotype at higher abundance. The public reads were reprocessed in TCRdb via fastp at Q25 and MiXCR, keeping in-frame beta chains. Each record represents a unique CDR3 protein, reported with the most common genes and DNA among its rows. These V and J calls derive from TCRdb rather than the authors' analysis. This sample is represented by 100,000 to 150,000 distinct CDR3 sequences; 13% to 15% of them were singletons. Roughly 44% of the sample comes from the top ten.

The meaning of the sample's treatment or condition label: live attenuated yellow fever vaccine strain. PBMCs were isolated from peripheral blood using a standard Ficoll-Paque protocol. CD4 and CD8 T-cell fractions were isolated with Dynabeads CD4 and CD8 positive selection kits. TriZol was used to extract RNA from bulk PBMCs, from CD4 and CD8 fractions, and from dextramer-positive and dextramer-negative fractions. The CDR3 numbers 16 residues from cysteine through phenylalanine. CDR3 DNA only is kept here, 48 bases in frame from base 1. The source is a man aged 18 to 29 who received the YFV17D yellow fever vaccine. Sequencing used CD8+ T cells sorted from PBMCs, obtained 5 days after the yellow fever booster vaccination. The chain employs TRBV1 and TRBJ2-7. TRBV1 is an annotated pseudogene. This receptor has the CDR3 CTSTQTTAEGSYEQYF. The DNA is TGCACCAGCACCCAGACTACGGCCGAGGGTTCGTACGAGCAGTACTTC.